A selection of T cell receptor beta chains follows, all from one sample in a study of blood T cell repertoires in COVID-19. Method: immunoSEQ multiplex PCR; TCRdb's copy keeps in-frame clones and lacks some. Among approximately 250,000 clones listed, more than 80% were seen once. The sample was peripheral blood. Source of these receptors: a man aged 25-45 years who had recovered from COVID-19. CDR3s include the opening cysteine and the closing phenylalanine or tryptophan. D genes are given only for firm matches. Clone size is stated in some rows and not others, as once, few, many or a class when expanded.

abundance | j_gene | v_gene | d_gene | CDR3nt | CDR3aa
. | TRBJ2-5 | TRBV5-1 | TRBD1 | TGCGCCAGCAGTTCGACAGGGATCCAAGAGACCCAGTACTTC | CASSSTGIQETQYF
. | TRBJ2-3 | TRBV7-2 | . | TGTGCCAGCAGCTTAGCCGTCGGCCGAGGAGCCACAGATACGCAGTATTTT | CASSLAVGRGATDTQYF
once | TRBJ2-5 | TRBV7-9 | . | TGTGCCAGCAGTTTTTTGCGGCCTCCGAGGGAGACCCAGTACTTC | CASSFLRPPRETQYF
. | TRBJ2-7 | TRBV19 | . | TGTGCCAGTAGTCAAAGGACGGGGGCCTACGAGCAGTACTTC | CASSQRTGAYEQYF
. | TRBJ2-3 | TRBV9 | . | TGTGCCAGCAGCGCATGGGACTTCTCTGCAGATACGCAGTATTTT | CASSAWDFSADTQYF
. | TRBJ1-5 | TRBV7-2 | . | TGTGCCAGCAGCTTAGCGGGCAGAACCCCCCAGCCCCAGCATTTT | CASSLAGRTPQPQHF
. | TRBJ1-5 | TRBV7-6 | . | TGTGCCAGCAGCTTGGGGCATTCCAGCAATCAGCCCCAGCATTTT | CASSLGHSSNQPQHF
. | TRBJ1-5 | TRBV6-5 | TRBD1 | TGTGCCAGCAGCCTGGGACAGGGTAGTCAGCCCCAGCATTTT | CASSLGQGSQPQHF
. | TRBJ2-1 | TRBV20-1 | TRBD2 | TGCAGTGCTAGTGCGGGACTAGCGGTCTCCTACAATGAGCAGTTCTTC | CSASAGLAVSYNEQFF
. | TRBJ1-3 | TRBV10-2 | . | TGCGCCAGCAGTGACCCTGGGGGGGCGCGAGGAAACACCATATATTTT | CASSDPGGARGNTIYF
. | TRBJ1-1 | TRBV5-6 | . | TGTGCCAGCAGGGCGGCGGGGGGAATGAACACTGAAGCTTTCTTT | CASRAAGGMNTEAFF
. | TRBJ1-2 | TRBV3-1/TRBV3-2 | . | TGTGCCACATGTCGGGAGGGGGGATCCGGCTACACCTTC | CATCREGGSGYTF
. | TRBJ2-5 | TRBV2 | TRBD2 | TGTGCCACCGAGGAGGCTAGCGGGTACCAAGAGACCCAGTACTTC | CATEEASGYQETQYF
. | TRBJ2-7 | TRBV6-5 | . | TGTGCCAGCAGTTACTCTTCAGTCGCTTCCTACGAGCAGTACTTC | CASSYSSVASYEQYF
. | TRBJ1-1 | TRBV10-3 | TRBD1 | TGTGCCATCAGTGAGACGCAACAGGGGGAGGATACTGAAGCTTTCTTT | CAISETQQGEDTEAFF
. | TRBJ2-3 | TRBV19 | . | TGTGCCAGTAGTAGTGCTTGGGCGACAGATACGCAGTATTTT | CASSSAWATDTQYF
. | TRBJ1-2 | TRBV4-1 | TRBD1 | TGCGCCAGCAGCCGTGCCCTGACAGGGGTATCCTATGGCTACACCTTC | CASSRALTGVSYGYTF
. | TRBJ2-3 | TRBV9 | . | TGTGCCAGCGGACCGGGACTCTCAGGAGATACGCAGTATTTT | CASGPGLSGDTQYF
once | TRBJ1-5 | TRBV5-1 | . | TGCGCCAGCAGCACCGTCTCTTGGGAGGGGGTCAATCAGCCCCAGCATTTT | CASSTVSWEGVNQPQHF
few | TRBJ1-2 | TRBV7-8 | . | TGTGCCACCGATCGTAACCGGGGAACCCAACGGAGCGTGAGGGGCTACACCTTC | CATDRNRGTQRSVRGYTF
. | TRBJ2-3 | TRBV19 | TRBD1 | TGTGCCAGTAGTGAAAACAGGGGAGCAGATACGCAGTATTTT | CASSENRGADTQYF
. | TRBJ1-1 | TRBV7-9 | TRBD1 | TGTGCCAGCAGCCAGACGGACAGGGCTTCTGAAGCTTTCTTT | CASSQTDRASEAFF
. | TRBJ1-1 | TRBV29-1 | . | TGCAGCGTTGAAGATCCGGGGGCTTTCTTT | CSVEDPGAFF
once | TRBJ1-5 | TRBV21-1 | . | TGTGCCAGCAGCCCCAGAGACAGGGGAAGGTATCAGCCCCAGCATTTT | CASSPRDRGRYQPQHF
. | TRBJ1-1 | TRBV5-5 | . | TGTGCCAGCAGCTTGTGGACACCGAACACTGAAGCTTTCTTT | CASSLWTPNTEAFF
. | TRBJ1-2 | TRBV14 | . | TGTGCCAGCAGCCAAGATCTCGGGAGGGGAGGAGGCTACACCTTC | CASSQDLGRGGGYTF
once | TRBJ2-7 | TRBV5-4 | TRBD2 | TGTGCCAGCAGCTTGAAGGTAGCGGGGGGAAGTCACTACGAGCAGTACTTC | CASSLKVAGGSHYEQYF
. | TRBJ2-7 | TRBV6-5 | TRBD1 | TGTGCCAGCAGTTACTCGTATGGACAGGTAACCTACGAGCAGTACTTC | CASSYSYGQVTYEQYF
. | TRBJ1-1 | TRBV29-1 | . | TGCAGCGCTCCGGCCGGGGCTGAAGCTTTCTTT | CSAPAGAEAFF
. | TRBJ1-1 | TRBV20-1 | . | TGCAGTGCCTGGGGGGACACTGAAGCTTTCTTT | CSAWGDTEAFF
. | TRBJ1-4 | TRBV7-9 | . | TGTGCCAGCAGCGGAGGGGGGGCAACTAATGAAAAACTGTTTTTT | CASSGGGATNEKLFF
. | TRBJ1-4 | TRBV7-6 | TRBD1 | TGTGCCAGCAGCTCGACAGGGGGCCCGACTAATGAAAAACTGTTTTTT | CASSSTGGPTNEKLFF
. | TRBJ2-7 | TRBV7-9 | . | TGTGCCAGCAGCTCGGGACAAGACGTCGAGCAGTACTTC | CASSSGQDVEQYF
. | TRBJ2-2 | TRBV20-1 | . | TGCAGTGCTAGTCCGGCCGGGGAGCTGTTTTTT | CSASPAGELFF
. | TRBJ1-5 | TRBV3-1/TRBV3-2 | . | TGTGCCAGCAGCCAAGGACTTGACCAGCCCCAGCATTTT | CASSQGLDQPQHF
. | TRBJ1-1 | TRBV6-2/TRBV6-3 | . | TGTGCCAGCAGTTCCAGGTTGAACACTGAAGCTTTCTTT | CASSSRLNTEAFF
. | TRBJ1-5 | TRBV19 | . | TGTGCCAGTAGTATAGTCGGGGGTTCGGGTCAGCCCCAGCATTTT | CASSIVGGSGQPQHF
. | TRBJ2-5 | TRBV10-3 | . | TGTGCCATCAGTGCGTCTTCAAATGCGGTCCAAGAGACCCAGTACTTC | CAISASSNAVQETQYF
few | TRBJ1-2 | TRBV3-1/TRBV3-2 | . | TGTGCCAGCACCCCCTTTAGGGGCCATGACCGTGGCTACACCTTC | CASTPFRGHDRGYTF
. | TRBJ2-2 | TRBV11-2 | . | TGTGCCAGCACGACAGGGAACACCGGGGAGCTGTTTTTT | CASTTGNTGELFF
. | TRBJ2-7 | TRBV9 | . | TGTGCCAGCAGCGTAGGTACGACGGGCGAGCAGTACTTC | CASSVGTTGEQYF
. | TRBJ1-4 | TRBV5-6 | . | TGTGCCAGCAGCTTGGGGACCGGGGGGTTTAATGAAAAACTGTTTTTT | CASSLGTGGFNEKLFF
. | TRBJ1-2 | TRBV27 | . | TGTGCCAGCAGTGTCGGAGGGAATGGCTACACCTTC | CASSVGGNGYTF
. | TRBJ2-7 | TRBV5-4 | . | TGTGCCAGCAGCTTGGCGGGTGGCTCCGAGCAGTACTTC | CASSLAGGSEQYF
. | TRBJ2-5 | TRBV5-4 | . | TGTGCCAGCAGGCCGAGACTCGCGGATCCCCAAGAGACCCAGTACTTC | CASRPRLADPQETQYF
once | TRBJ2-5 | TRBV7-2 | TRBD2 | TGTGCCAGCAGCTTAAGCTCGGGACTAGCGGGGGAAGAGACCCAGTACTTC | CASSLSSGLAGEETQYF
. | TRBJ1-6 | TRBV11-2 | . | TGTGCCAGCAGCTTGGTGCAGATTAATTCACCCCTCCACTTT | CASSLVQINSPLHF
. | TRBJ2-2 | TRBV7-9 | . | TGTGCCAGCAGCCCCTGGGGGCGTGGACGGACTAGCGGGGAGCTGTTTTTT | CASSPWGRGRTSGELFF
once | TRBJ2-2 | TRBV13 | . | TGTGCCAGCAGCTTAGGGGGGGCGGACACCGGGGAGCTGTTTTTT | CASSLGGADTGELFF
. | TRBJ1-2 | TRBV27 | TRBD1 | TGTGCCAGCAGTCCCCGACAGGGTGCTGGCTACACCTTC | CASSPRQGAGYTF
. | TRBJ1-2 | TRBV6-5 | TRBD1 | TGTGCCAGCAGTTACTCAGGGGGCGAGAATGGCTACACCTTC | CASSYSGGENGYTF
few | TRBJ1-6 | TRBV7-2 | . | TGTGCCAGCAGCTTGATGGACATACAAAATTCACCCCTCCACTTT | CASSLMDIQNSPLHF
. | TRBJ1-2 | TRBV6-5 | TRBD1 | TGTGCCAGCAGTAGGGACAGCAGGAGGTATGGCTACACCTTC | CASSRDSRRYGYTF